Detailed here is one TCR beta chain. Authors' analysis steps: Reference gene primer amplification gave estimated nucleated cell counts. Data came from immunoSEQ multiplex PCR; TCRdb stores just in-frame clones and leaves some out. V and J calls and clone size are as listed in that table; D and trimming were resolved from the DNA. The sample yields tens of thousands of clones, over 85% seen once. The record originates from a study of blood T cell repertoires in COVID-19. Study in general: The cDNA or gDNA used as material had been derived from T cells, B-cell-depleted T cells, or PBMCs.

CDR3 length equals 13 residues. The germline V gene encodes CDR1 SGDLS and CDR2 YYNGEE. The trim removed 4 bases at V and 8 bases at J, leaving 8 bases unmatched. This TCR derives from an elderly woman with active or convalescent COVID-19. Sequenced: peripheral blood. This chain uses TRBV9 with TRBJ1-2; TRBD1 matches at 7 bases. In DNA, the CDR3 is TGTGCCAGCAGCACACAGGGGTTGGAGGGCTACACCTTC. Its translation: CASSTQGLEGYTF.